The sequence of this T cell receptor beta chain was determined in a study of Ad26.COV2.S vaccination and SARS-CoV-2 variants. Whole-study context: Intramuscular Ad26.COV2.S at 5x10^10 or 1x10^11 viral particles.

In the case of this clone: No antigen is known for it.

Treatment specified: roughly 18 received Ad26.COV2.S at low or high dose, single or two shots; about 5 received placebo; per-sample allocation not given. Day 63 following the first vaccine or placebo injection was when the samples were taken. The donor was a Boston adult aged 18-55 years. This CDR3 spans 13 amino acids. V lost 6 bases and J 5 bases, leaving 10 bases between the germline ends. Germline-derived CDR1 and CDR2 are MNHEY and SMNVEV (reference sequence). Whole-study results and caveats: Substantial post-vaccination breadth of spike-specific CD8+ and CD4+ T cell responses was reported. Measures of TCR breadth and depth may have fallen short of total T cell responses.

Here immunoSEQ multiplex PCR was the method, and the copy in TCRdb shows in-frame clones only, minus some. In the table there are about 420,000 clones, around nine tenths of which are singletons. This TCR came from a person between 18 and 65 years old who received the Ad26.COV2.S COVID-19 vaccine or a placebo. The sequenced sample was peripheral blood, obtained in a trial of Ad26.COV2.S vaccine versus placebo. The V and J genes are TRBV27 and TRBJ1-4; D uncertain. The CDR3 sequence: CASRHLGNEKLFF. The CDR3 nucleotides read TGTGCCAGCAGGCACCTGGGGAATGAAAAACTGTTTTTT.